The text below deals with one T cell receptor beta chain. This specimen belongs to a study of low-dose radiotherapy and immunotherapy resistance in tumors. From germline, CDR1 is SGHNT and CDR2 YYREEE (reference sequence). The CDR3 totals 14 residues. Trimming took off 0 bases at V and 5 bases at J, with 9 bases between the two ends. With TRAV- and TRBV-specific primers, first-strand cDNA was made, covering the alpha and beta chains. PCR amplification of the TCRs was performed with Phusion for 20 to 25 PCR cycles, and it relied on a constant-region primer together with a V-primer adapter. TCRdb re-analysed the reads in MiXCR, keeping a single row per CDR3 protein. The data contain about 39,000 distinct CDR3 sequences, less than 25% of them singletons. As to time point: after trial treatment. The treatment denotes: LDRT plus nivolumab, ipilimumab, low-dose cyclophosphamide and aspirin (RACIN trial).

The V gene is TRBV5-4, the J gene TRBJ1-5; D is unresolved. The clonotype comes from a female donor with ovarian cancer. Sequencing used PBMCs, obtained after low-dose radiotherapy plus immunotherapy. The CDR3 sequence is CASSLVGYYQPQHF. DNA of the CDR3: TGTGCCAGCAGCTTGGTTGGGTACTATCAGCCCCAGCATTTT. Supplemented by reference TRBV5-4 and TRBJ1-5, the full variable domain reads ETGVTQSPTHLIKTRGQQVTLRCSSQSGHNTVSWYQQALGQGPQFIFQYYREEENGRGNFPPRFSGLQFPNYSSELNVNALELDDSALYLCASSLVGYYQPQHFGDGTRLSIL.